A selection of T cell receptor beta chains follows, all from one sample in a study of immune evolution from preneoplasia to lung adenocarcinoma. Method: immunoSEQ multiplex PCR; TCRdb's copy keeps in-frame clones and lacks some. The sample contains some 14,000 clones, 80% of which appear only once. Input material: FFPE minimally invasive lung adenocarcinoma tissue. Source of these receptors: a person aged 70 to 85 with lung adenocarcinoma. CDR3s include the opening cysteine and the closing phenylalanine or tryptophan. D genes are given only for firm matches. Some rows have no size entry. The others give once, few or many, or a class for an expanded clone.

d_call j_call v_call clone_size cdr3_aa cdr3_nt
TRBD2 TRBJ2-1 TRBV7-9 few CASSSSTSGSPEQFF TGTGCCAGCAGCTCCTCGACTAGCGGGAGTCCTGAGCAGTTCTTC
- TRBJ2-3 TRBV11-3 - CASSLGGASTDTQYF TGTGCCAGCAGCTTAGGCGGGGCTAGCACAGATACGCAGTATTTT
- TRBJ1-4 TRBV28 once CASKPMGVDEKLFF TGTGCCAGCAAGCCTATGGGGGTGGATGAAAAACTGTTTTTT
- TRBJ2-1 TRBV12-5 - CASGISTRPEQFF TGTGCTAGTGGGATTTCCACCCGCCCTGAGCAGTTCTTC
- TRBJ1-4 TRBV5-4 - CASSQGTGNEKLFF TGTGCCAGCAGCCAAGGGACGGGGAATGAAAAACTGTTTTTT
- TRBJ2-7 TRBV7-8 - CASSLWASYEQYF TGTGCCAGCAGCTTATGGGCGTCCTACGAGCAGTACTTC
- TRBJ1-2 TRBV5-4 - CASSLWGAPDYGYTF TGTGCCAGCAGCTTGTGGGGGGCTCCGGACTATGGCTACACCTTC
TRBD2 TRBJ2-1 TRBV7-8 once CASRPTSGRFYNEQFF TGTGCCAGCAGGCCCACTAGCGGGAGGTTCTACAATGAGCAGTTCTTC
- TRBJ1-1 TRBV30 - CAWSFGTEGNTEAFF TGTGCCTGGAGCTTCGGGACGGAGGGGAACACTGAAGCTTTCTTT
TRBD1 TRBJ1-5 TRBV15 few CATSTWDRGDQPQHF TGTGCCACCAGCACCTGGGACAGGGGGGATCAGCCCCAGCATTTT
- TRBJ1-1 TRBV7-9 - CASSPDGSGNTEAFF TGTGCCAGCAGCCCGGACGGGAGTGGAAACACTGAAGCTTTCTTT
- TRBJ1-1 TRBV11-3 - CASSLTQADTEAFF TGTGCCAGCAGCTTAACCCAGGCAGACACTGAAGCTTTCTTT
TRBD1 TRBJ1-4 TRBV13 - CASSLGGDREDEKLFF TGTGCCAGCAGCTTAGGCGGGGACAGGGAGGACGAAAAACTGTTTTTT
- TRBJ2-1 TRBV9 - CASSVEGRDADEQFF TGTGCCAGCAGCGTAGAGGGACGAGACGCCGATGAGCAGTTCTTC
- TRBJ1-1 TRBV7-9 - CASSLAKDMNTEAFF TGTGCCAGCAGCTTAGCGAAAGACATGAACACTGAAGCTTTCTTT
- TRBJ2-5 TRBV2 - CASQAGTQYF TGTGCCTCCCAAGCAGGGACCCAGTACTTC
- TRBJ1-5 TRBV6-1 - CASSLGENQPQHF TGTGCCAGCAGCCTGGGGGAAAATCAGCCCCAGCATTTT
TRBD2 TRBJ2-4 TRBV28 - CASSFPKEGRAGAKNIQYF TGTGCCAGCAGTTTCCCCAAGGAAGGGAGGGCTGGAGCCAAAAACATTCAGTACTTC
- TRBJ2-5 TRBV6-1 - CASSGGGLVETQYF TGTGCCAGCAGTGGAGGGGGGCTGGTGGAGACCCAGTACTTC
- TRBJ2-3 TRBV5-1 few CASSLSGAGENTQYF TGCGCCAGCAGCTTGTCAGGGGCAGGAGAGAATACGCAGTATTTT
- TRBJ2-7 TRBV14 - CASSQDSGPYEQYF TGTGCCAGCAGCCAAGATTCAGGCCCCTACGAGCAGTACTTC
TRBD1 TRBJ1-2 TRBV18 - CASSPRQGAEGYTF TGTGCCAGCTCACCACGACAGGGGGCAGAAGGCTACACCTTC
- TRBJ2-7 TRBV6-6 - CASSYTGTHSYEQYF TGTGCCAGCAGTTACACCGGGACCCACTCCTACGAGCAGTACTTC
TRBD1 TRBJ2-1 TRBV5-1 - CASSTGQVYNEQFF TGCGCCAGCAGCACCGGACAGGTCTACAATGAGCAGTTCTTC
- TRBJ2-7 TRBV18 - CASSMGSYEQYF TGTGCCAGCTCAATGGGATCCTACGAGCAGTACTTC